Below are 26 T cell receptor beta chains sequenced from a single sample in a study of blood T cells in healthy people across ages. PCR was performed a second time for about 7 to 12 cycles using a sample-barcoded 5' primer and a J-beta primer mix. TCRdb reprocessed the 5' RACE reads with MiXCR, giving one entry per CDR3 protein. The sample carries around 990,000 distinct CDR3 sequences, more than 30% recorded once. Material for sequencing was blood. The receptors derive from a man between 18 and 29 years old in good health.

The gene calls are TRBV21-1 and TRBJ1-2; the D call in the table, TRBD1, was not verified against the DNA. TRBV21-1 is a known pseudogene. CDR3 size: 19 residues. CDR3 protein: CASSKGGGTGGASVYGYTF. CDR3 coding DNA: TGTGCCAGCAGCAAAGGAGGGGGGACAGGGGGCGCGTCGGTCTATGGCTACACCTTC.

J is TRBJ1-2 and V is TRBV20-1; 9 nucleotides match TRBD1. After removal of 2 bases from V and 3 bases from J, the junction contained 10 bases not matched to a gene. The CDR3 sequence is 16 residues long. Germline V lookup: CDR1 DFQATT, CDR2 SNEGSKA (reference sequence). The chain's CDR3 is CSARLWGQGDDYGYTF. In DNA form, the CDR3 reads TGCAGTGCTAGACTTTGGGGACAGGGTGACGACTATGGCTACACCTTC.

This clonotype was seen only a few times. The chain has TRBV4-2 and TRBJ1-4; perhaps TRBD1 as D (5 bases). The CDR3 sequence is 14 residues long. Germline V gives CDR1 LGHNA, CDR2 YNFKEQ. Trimming pared 4 bases from V and 5 bases from J, leaving 11 bases between. The CDR3 region is CASSPGAGNEKLFF. As DNA, the CDR3 is TGTGCCAGCAGCCCTGGGGCAGGGAATGAAAAACTGTTTTTT.

The rearrangement links TRBV9 to TRBJ1-1, with D perhaps TRBD1 (5 bases). This CDR3 region has 14 residues. The V gene lost 2 bases and the J gene lost 1 base, with 9 bases spanning the gap. From germline, CDR1 is SGDLS and CDR2 YYNGEE. In DNA form, the CDR3 reads TGTGCCAGCAGCGTGGGGCCCGCGAACACTGAAGCTTTCTTT. It specifies CASSVGPANTEAFF.

This clonotype occurred a few times. V usage is TRBV6-6 and J usage is TRBJ1-2; no clear D. The germline gives CDR1 MNHNY, CDR2 SVGAGI (reference sequence). V was cut by 6 bases and J by 2 bases, with 7 bases left in between. The CDR3 contains 12 residues. This CDR3 is CASSKSNYGYTF. CDR3 in DNA: TGTGCCAGCAGCAAAAGCAACTATGGCTACACCTTC.

J is TRBJ1-1 and V is TRBV6-6; possibly TRBD1 for D (5 bases). V lost 2 bases, J lost 1 base, and 14 bases lay in between. From germline, CDR1 is MNHNY and CDR2 SVGAGI (reference sequence). The CDR3 runs to 16 residues. The CDR3 loop is CASSYVGGTENTEAFF. DNA of the CDR3: TGTGCCAGCAGTTACGTCGGCGGGACGGAGAACACTGAAGCTTTCTTT.

The rearrangement joins TRBV10-3 to TRBJ2-1, with 7 bases identical to TRBD1. The V gene end was trimmed by 4 bases and the J gene end by 6 bases; junction bases not matched to a gene: 15. CDR3 length equals 17 residues. Looked up from germline, CDR1 is ENHRY and CDR2 is SYGVKD. Here the CDR3 reads CAISGPGQQVTSNEQFF. CDR3 nucleotide sequence: TGTGCCATCAGTGGGCCGGGACAGCAAGTGACCTCCAATGAGCAGTTCTTC.

This sequence joins TRBV4-3 and TRBJ1-5; 7 bases agree with TRBD1. There are 15 residues in the CDR3. J lost 5 bases, V lost 1 base, and 5 bases had no gene match. Germline CDR1 reads LGHNA; CDR2 reads YSLEER. CDR3 DNA: TGCGCCAGCAGCCAAGCGGCAGGGGGTGATCAGCCCCAGCATTTT. Its translation is CASSQAAGGDQPQHF.

The chain couples TRBV6-5 to TRBJ1-1; no definite D call. CDR3 length equals 14 residues. The germline gives CDR1 MNHEY, CDR2 SVGAGI. Trimming removed 0 bases at V and 1 base at J, with 6 bases between. The CDR3 DNA sequence: TGTGCCAGCAGTTACTCGAGGCAGAACACTGAAGCTTTCTTT. Amino acid sequence: CASSYSRQNTEAFF.

The chain employs TRBV10-3 and TRBJ1-5; D call uncertain. Trimming pared 1 base from V and 3 bases from J, leaving 19 bases between. Germline lookup yields CDR1 ENHRY and CDR2 SYGVKD. This CDR3 comprises 18 residues. The CDR3 loop is CAISEFSTVVGNNQPQHF. The CDR3 DNA sequence: TGTGCCATCAGTGAGTTTTCGACGGTAGTCGGGAACAATCAGCCCCAGCATTTT.

This clonotype came up a few times. V and J are TRBV20-1 and TRBJ1-2, with D possibly TRBD1 on 5 matching bases. Trimming removed 0 bases from V and 4 bases from J, with 6 bases in between. This CDR3 comprises 12 residues. The germline gives CDR1 DFQATT, CDR2 SNEGSKA (reference sequence). The CDR3 sequence is CSARDDSYGYTF. The CDR3 nucleotides are TGCAGTGCTAGAGATGACAGCTATGGCTACACCTTC.

Points on this clonotype: One end of the junction fails to match germline, which may point to a read error. The chain employs TRBV2 and TRBJ1-2, with a weak D call TRBD1 (6 bases). The CDR3 is made up of 17 amino acids. The germline V gene has CDR1 SNHLY and CDR2 FYNNEI. The CDR3: CAGSEGWTDLANYGYTF. The DNA for the CDR3 is TGTGCCGGCAGTGAAGGATGGACAGACCTAGCTAACTATGGCTACACCTTC.

This clonotype was picked up a small number of times. The chain has TRBV27 and TRBJ1-2; D remains ambiguous. The germline CDR1 and CDR2 sequences are MNHEY and SMNVEV (reference sequence). The CDR3 loop spans 12 amino acids. Trimming stripped 0 bases from V and 6 bases from J, with 5 bases between. The DNA of the CDR3 is TGTGCCAGCAGTTTATCGAAAGATGGCTACACCTTC. It specifies CASSLSKDGYTF.

V and J are TRBV2 and TRBJ1-2, with 12 bases identical to TRBD1. Germline assignment: CDR1 SNHLY and CDR2 FYNNEI. Losses at the gene ends were 4 bases for V and 5 bases for J; bases not matched to a gene: 14. The CDR3 covers 18 residues. Here the CDR3 DNA reads TGTGCCAGCAGTGGAATCCTTGGGACAGGGGGCCGGGGGTATGGCTACACCTTC. Protein product: CASSGILGTGGRGYGYTF.

The chain couples TRBV6-2 or TRBV6-3 to TRBJ2-1, with D unresolved. The DNA matches TRBJ2-7 better at its end, which makes the J call doubtful. The CDR3 extends over 13 amino acids. Germline values: CDR1 MNHEY, CDR2 SVGEGT. The CDR3 region is CASSFGSHNEQYF. Here the CDR3 DNA reads TGTGCCAGCAGTTTTGGCTCCCACAATGAGCAGTACTTC.

This clonotype has ten or more counts. The chain has TRBV29-1 and TRBJ1-1; D is undetermined. This CDR3 region has 12 residues. V gave up 4 bases and J gave up 0 bases, with 6 bases separating them. Germline-derived CDR1 and CDR2 are SQVTM and ANQGSEA. The CDR3 protein is CSVGGVNTEAFF. In DNA form, the CDR3 reads TGCAGCGTTGGCGGGGTGAACACTGAAGCTTTCTTT.

This chain joins TRBV4-1 and TRBJ1-2, with 8 bases identical to TRBD1. The ends lost 4 bases at V and 8 bases at J; junction bases unmatched: 9. Germline values: CDR1 MGHRA, CDR2 YSYEKL. This CDR3 spans 14 amino acids. In DNA form, the CDR3 reads TGCGCCAGCAGCCCGGGACAGGTGGGGTTCGGCTACACCTTC. Translating gives CASSPGQVGFGYTF.

A few counts support this clonotype. The chain links TRBV29-1 to TRBJ2-5, with no clear D. The V end lost 0 bases, the J end lost 1 base, and 21 bases lay between the germline ends. Germline V gene lookup returns CDR1 SQVTM and CDR2 ANQGSEA. The CDR3 length is 18 residues. CDR3: CSVEDPLLGVRGQETQYF. CDR3 nucleotides: TGCAGCGTTGAAGATCCCCTTCTCGGCGTTCGCGGCCAAGAGACCCAGTACTTC. Full variable domain (missing parts from reference TRBV29-1 and TRBJ2-5): SAVISQKPSRDICQRGTSLTIQCQVDSQVTMMFWYRQQPGQSLTLIATANQGSEATYESGFVIDKFPISRPNLTFSTLTVSNMSPEDSSIYLCSVEDPLLGVRGQETQYFGPGTRLLVL.

V and J are TRBV5-1 and TRBJ1-6; D uncertain. Looked up from germline, CDR1 is SGHRS and CDR2 is YFSETQ. Trimming removed 2 bases from V and 7 bases from J, with 13 bases in between. There are 15 residues in the CDR3. The chain's CDR3 is CASSFSPRVNSPLHF. CDR3 bases: TGCGCCAGCAGCTTTTCACCCCGCGTCAATTCACCCCTCCACTTT.

This clonotype came up many times. V is TRBV6-5 and J is TRBJ1-2, with 8 bases identical to TRBD1. CDR3 length: 11 residues. Germline CDR1 reads MNHEY; CDR2 reads SVGAGI. V shed 8 bases and J 4 bases; nucleotides not matched to a gene: 0. CDR3 bases: TGTGCCAGCGGGACAGGCTATGGCTACACCTTC. This codes for CASGTGYGYTF.

The rearrangement links TRBV20-1 to TRBJ2-5, with 13 positions matching TRBD2. V lost 5 bases and J lost 2; bases outside the gene matches: 5. CDR1 and CDR2 (germline): DFQATT, SNEGSKA (reference sequence). The CDR3 spans 15 residues. CDR3 in amino acids: CSALTSGGFQETQYF. The CDR3 region has the DNA TGCAGTGCTTTGACTAGCGGGGGGTTTCAAGAGACCCAGTACTTC.

Notes on this clonotype: At one boundary the junction diverges from the germline segment, which might be a read error. The chain couples TRBV10-3 to TRBJ1-4; the match to TRBD1 covers 10 bases. This CDR3 spans 14 amino acids. Germline V gene lookup returns CDR1 ENHRY and CDR2 SYGVKD. CDR3 region: CAIRQDRGNEKPFF. The CDR3 DNA follows: TGTGCCATCAGACAGGACAGGGGGAATGAAAAACCGTTTTTT.

V and J are TRBV20-1 and TRBJ2-1; no firm D call. The ends were cut back, 6 bases at V and 6 bases at J, with 24 bases in the middle. Germline V gene sequence: CDR1 DFQATT, CDR2 SNEGSKA (reference sequence). CDR3 length: 16 residues. The CDR3 DNA reads as TGCAGTGCCCCACGCAAGTATTTGTTAGCTGGCAATGAGCAGTTCTTC. The encoded protein is CSAPRKYLLAGNEQFF.

The sample holds many counts of this clonotype. V gene TRBV9 combines with J gene TRBJ2-1, with TRBD1 matching 8 bases. The junction had 6 bases not matched to a gene; V was cut back by 2 bases and J by 11 bases. The germline gives CDR1 SGDLS, CDR2 YYNGEE. This CDR3 is built from 13 residues. The CDR3 coding sequence is TGTGCCAGCAGCGTCGGACAGGGAACCCAGCAGTTCTTC. The encoded protein is CASSVGQGTQQFF.

This clonotype was found many times. CDR3 DNA: TGCAGTGCTAGCGGGACAGGCATTAATGAAAAACTGTTTTTT. Translation: CSASGTGINEKLFF. V usage is TRBV20-1 and J usage is TRBJ1-4; the match to TRBD1 covers 8 bases. V gave up 3 bases and J gave up 4 bases; unmatched junction bases: 4. Germline values: CDR1 DFQATT, CDR2 SNEGSKA (reference sequence). The CDR3 runs to 14 residues.

The CDR3 protein is CASSQKGQGHRYGYTF. CDR3 coding DNA: TGCGCCAGCAGCCAGAAGGGACAGGGACACCGCTATGGCTACACCTTC. The chain carries TRBV4-3 and TRBJ1-2; 9 positions match TRBD1. The CDR3 loop spans 16 amino acids. CDR1 and CDR2 (germline): LGHNA, YSLEER. Losses at the gene ends were 3 bases for V and 4 bases for J; bases not matched to a gene: 9.